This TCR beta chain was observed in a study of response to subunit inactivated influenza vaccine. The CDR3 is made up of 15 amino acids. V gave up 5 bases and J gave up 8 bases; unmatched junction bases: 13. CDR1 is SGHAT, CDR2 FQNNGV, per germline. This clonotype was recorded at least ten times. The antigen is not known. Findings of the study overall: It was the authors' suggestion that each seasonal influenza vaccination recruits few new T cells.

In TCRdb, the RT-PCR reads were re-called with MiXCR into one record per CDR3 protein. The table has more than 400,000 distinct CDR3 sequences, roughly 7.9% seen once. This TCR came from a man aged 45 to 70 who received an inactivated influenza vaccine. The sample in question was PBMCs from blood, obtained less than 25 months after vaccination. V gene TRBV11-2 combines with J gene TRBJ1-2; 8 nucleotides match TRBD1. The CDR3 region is CASSVTGAAFGGYTF. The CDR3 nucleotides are TGTGCCAGCAGCGTGACAGGGGCCGCTTTTGGGGGCTACACCTTC. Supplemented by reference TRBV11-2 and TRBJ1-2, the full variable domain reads EAGVAQSPRYKIIEKRQSVAFWCNPISGHATLYWYQQILGQGPKLLIQFQNNGVVDDSQLPKDRFSAERLKGVDSTLKIQPAKLEDSAVYLCASSVTGAAFGGYTFGSGTRLTVV.